These 12 T cell receptor beta chains share one sample of origin, sequenced in a study of blood T cell repertoires in COVID-19. Some clones are missing from TCRdb's copy, which holds only in-frame ones; the method was immunoSEQ multiplex PCR. Of 250,000 to 300,000 clones detected, 85% to 90% appear once; the ten largest clones hold over 9.5%. Source material: peripheral blood. These receptor sequences come from a woman in her thirties with COVID-19, enrolled during active disease.

The genes are TRBV21-1 and TRBJ1-2; the DNA was not used to check the table's D call, TRBD1. TRBV21-1 is given as a pseudogene. CDR3 length: 15 amino acids. CDR3: CASSLRGQGDYGYTF. The CDR3 DNA reads as TGTGCCAGCAGTTTACGAGGACAGGGTGACTATGGCTACACCTTC.

The chain combines TRBV7-9 with TRBJ2-7; TRBD2 aligns across 8 bases. Germline assignment: CDR1 SEHNR and CDR2 FQNEAQ (reference sequence). The junction had 9 bases not matched to a gene; V was cut back by 2 bases and J by 9 bases. The CDR3 length is 14 residues. The CDR3 protein is CASSLSSDAGGQYF. CDR3 nucleotides: TGTGCCAGCAGCTTATCATCGGACGCGGGAGGGCAGTACTTC.

This chain connects TRBV7-9 to TRBJ1-1, with TRBD1 as a possible D gene (5 bases). CDR3 length: 12 residues. Between the trimmed V and J ends, which lost 4 bases and 5 bases, there was a span of 8 bases. Germline V gene sequence: CDR1 SEHNR, CDR2 FQNEAQ (reference sequence). The CDR3 region is CASSSRGTEAFF. The CDR3, as DNA: TGTGCCAGCAGCTCGCGGGGGACTGAAGCTTTCTTT.

The chain is built from TRBV12-5 and TRBJ1-3; 7 bases are shared with TRBD1. This CDR3 is built from 17 residues. Germline V gives CDR1 LGHNT, CDR2 FRNRAP. V lost 5 bases and J lost 0; bases outside the gene matches: 10. For the CDR3, the DNA is TGTGCTAGTGGTCTCACTACCAGGGGGGCCTCTGGAAACACCATATATTTT. Residues: CASGLTTRGASGNTIYF.

The chain uses TRBV6-5 and TRBJ1-6; 7 bases line up with TRBD1. Germline V gives CDR1 MNHEY, CDR2 SVGAGI. The V segment lost 6 bases and the J segment 10 bases; nucleotides outside the gene matches: 3. The length of the CDR3 is 12 residues. This CDR3 reads CASSGTASPLHF. CDR3 sequence (DNA): TGTGCCAGCAGCGGGACAGCCTCACCCCTCCACTTT.

This chain joins TRBV28 and TRBJ1-4; D gene unclear. Germline V gene lookup returns CDR1 MDHEN and CDR2 SYDVKM. V was pared by 7 bases and J by 4 bases, with 19 bases between. There are 16 residues in the CDR3. The CDR3 sequence is CASKSLEGPLNEKLFF. The DNA for the CDR3 is TGTGCCAGCAAGTCTTTAGAGGGCCCGCTTAATGAAAAACTGTTTTTT.

The chain is built from TRBV11-2 and TRBJ2-5; TRBD1 matches at 8 bases. V trimming: 1 base; J trimming: 7 bases; junction bases outside the gene matches: 5. CDR3 size: 14 residues. The germline CDR1 and CDR2 sequences are SGHAT and FQNNGV. The CDR3 nucleotides are TGTGCCAGCAGCTTAGGAGGACAGGGAGGGACCCAGTACTTC. Translated: CASSLGGQGGTQYF.

J is TRBJ1-4 and V is TRBV11-2; the D gene is possibly TRBD1 (5 bases). The germline V and J ends were trimmed by 4 bases and 6 bases, with 15 bases remaining between them. The CDR3 sequence is 15 residues long. The V gene's germline CDR1 is SGHAT and CDR2 FQNNGV. The CDR3: CASSSSGRGDEKLFF. CDR3 in DNA: TGTGCCAGCAGCTCTTCAGGGAGGGGAGATGAAAAACTGTTTTTT.

The gene calls are TRBV4-1 and TRBJ2-2, with D perhaps TRBD2 (6 bases). Germline CDR1 and CDR2: MGHRA and YSYEKL. Trimming cost V 4 bases and J 6 bases, with 12 bases left between them. CDR3 size: 14 residues. Here the CDR3 reads CASSLLGGPGELFF. Here the CDR3 DNA reads TGCGCCAGCAGCCTCCTAGGAGGGCCCGGGGAGCTGTTTTTT.

The genes are TRBV6-2 or TRBV6-3 and TRBJ2-2; weak D call: TRBD1 (5 bases). CDR1 and CDR2 (germline): MNHEY, SVGEGT. CDR3 length: 18 residues. V lost 2 bases, J lost 0 bases, and 16 bases lay in between. CDR3: CASSYGLRGGSNTGELFF. The CDR3 DNA follows: TGTGCCAGCAGTTACGGGCTTAGGGGCGGCTCGAACACCGGGGAGCTGTTTTTT.

In this sample, this clone turned up once. This chain connects TRBV5-5 to TRBJ1-6; D perhaps matches TRBD1 (5 bases). CDR3 length equals 15 residues. CDR1 and CDR2 (germline): SGHKS, YYEKEE (reference sequence). Trimming shortened V by 7 bases and J by 0 bases, and 11 bases separated the two germline ends. CDR3 residues: CASCGASSYNSPLHF. The CDR3 bases are TGTGCCAGCTGCGGGGCAAGCTCCTATAATTCACCCCTCCACTTT.

The chain combines TRBV24-1 with TRBJ2-3; a weak D match, TRBD2 (6 bases). The CDR3 contains 14 residues. Germline V CDR1 and CDR2: KGHDR, SFDVKD. Trimming removed 6 bases from V and 4 bases from J, with 13 bases in between. CDR3 DNA sequence: TGTGCCACCAGTCGGCAGGGAGGTCCAGATACGCAGTATTTT. Its protein product is CATSRQGGPDTQYF.